This T cell receptor beta chain was documented in a study of blood T cell repertoires in COVID-19. The CDR3 contains 13 residues. Trimming took off 5 bases at V and 6 bases at J, with 14 bases between the two ends. Looked up from germline, CDR1 is SGHNT and CDR2 is YENEEA. Assay: immunoSEQ multiplex PCR; the TCRdb copy retains only in-frame clones and omits some. The sample lists approximately 36,000 clones, around four fifths occurring once. This sequence was found in a man between 50 and 59 years old with active COVID-19. The V call is TRBV11-3, the J call TRBJ2-7; a weak D match, TRBD1 (6 bases). Specimen: peripheral blood. The CDR3 is CASSRSPGAEQYF. CDR3 coding DNA: TGTGCCAGCAGCCGTTCTCCAGGGGCCGAGCAGTACTTC. The full variable domain, rest sourced from reference TRBV11-3 and TRBJ2-7, is EAGVVQSPRYKIIEKKQPVAFWCNPISGHNTLYWYLQNLGQGPELLIRYENEEAVDDSQLPKDRFSAERLKGVDSTLKIQPAELGDSAVYLCASSRSPGAEQYFGPGTRLTVT.